What follows are 25 T cell receptor beta chains derived from one specimen sequenced in a study of regulatory T cells in long-lasting Graves disease. Sequencing libraries for TCR beta were prepared with iRepertoire HTBI primers and Arm-PCR of CDR3 regions. One entry per CDR3 protein results from TCRdb running MiXCR on the multiplex PCR reads. The repertoire holds 300,000 or so distinct CDR3 sequences, with around 20% as singletons. The time point denotes: persistent/refractory GD, antithyroid drugs over 5 years with positive TRAb. PBMCs provided the RNA from which the TCR library was made. Material: peripheral blood mononuclear cells (PBMCs), obtained when the disease was refractory, from a patient treated with antithyroid drugs. Every receptor here comes from a female donor with Graves disease.

The sample holds many counts of this clonotype. V usage is TRBV11-2 and J usage is TRBJ1-2; weak D call: TRBD1 (5 bases). This CDR3 spans 14 amino acids. V was pared by 5 bases and J by 4 bases, with 14 bases between. Per germline, CDR1 SGHAT and CDR2 FQNNGV. In DNA form, the CDR3 reads TGTGCCAGCAGCATAGGGGCACCCGCCTATGGCTACACCTTC. Amino acids: CASSIGAPAYGYTF.

This clonotype was counted between two and nine times. This rearrangement joins TRBV4-1 to TRBJ1-5, with 9 bases that match TRBD1. The trim removed 0 bases at V and 6 bases at J, leaving 3 bases unmatched. This CDR3 has 15 amino acids. Germline lookup yields CDR1 MGHRA and CDR2 YSYEKL. CDR3 loop: CASSQDWTGVQPQHF. In nucleotides, the CDR3 is TGCGCCAGCAGCCAAGACTGGACAGGGGTTCAGCCCCAGCATTTT.

A word on this clonotype: A much larger clone differs by one base, so this may be a read error. The DNA of the CDR3 is TGTGCCAGCAAAACCCAACCAGTCGCTAATGCACCCCTCCACTTT. Its protein product is CASKTQPVANAPLHF. The V and J genes are TRBV6-1 and TRBJ1-6; D gene ambiguous. CDR1 and CDR2 from the germline V gene are MNHNS and SASEGT. The CDR3 has 15 residues.

This clonotype turned up a few times. This sequence joins TRBV6-5 and TRBJ2-5; 7 nucleotides line up with TRBD1. This CDR3 has 16 residues. Trimming took 2 bases from V and 2 from J; bases not matched to a gene: 8. Germline-derived CDR1 and CDR2 are MNHEY and SVGAGI. The CDR3 DNA reads as TGTGCCAGCAGTTACACCACAGGGGTAGGACAAGAGACCCAGTACTTC. It yields the protein CASSYTTGVGQETQYF.

This clonotype has a handful of counts. The V call is TRBV2, the J call TRBJ1-6; TRBD1 might be the D (5 bases). Germline CDR1 and CDR2: SNHLY and FYNNEI. The ends were cut back, 8 bases at V and 3 bases at J, with 17 bases in the middle. The CDR3 is 16 residues long. Here the CDR3 reads CASRLPRDRYNSPLHF. The CDR3 DNA is TGTGCCAGCCGACTCCCCCGGGACCGCTATAATTCACCCCTCCACTTT.

V usage is TRBV7-3 and J usage is TRBJ1-1, with TRBD1 identical over 9 bases. V trimming: 5 bases; J trimming: 7 bases; junction bases outside the gene matches: 5. Germline loops: CDR1 SGHTA, CDR2 FQGTGA. This CDR3 is 13 amino acids long. The CDR3, as DNA: TGTGCCAGCAGCGTACAGGGGGCGGGTGAAGCTTTCTTT. This sequence encodes CASSVQGAGEAFF.

This clonotype was picked up a small number of times. The rearrangement joins TRBV7-9 to TRBJ2-5; 8 bases line up with TRBD2. This CDR3 is built from 15 residues. Trimming took 2 bases from V and 4 from J; bases not matched to a gene: 6. The V gene's germline CDR1 is SEHNR and CDR2 FQNEAQ (reference sequence). In DNA, the CDR3 is TGTGCCAGCAGCTTACCGGGGGGGCTCGGAGAGACCCAGTACTTC. Translation gives CASSLPGGLGETQYF. The full variable domain, completed using reference TRBV7-9 and TRBJ2-5, is DTGVSQNPRHKITKRGQNVTFRCDPISEHNRLYWYRQTLGQGPEFLTYFQNEAQLEKSRLLSDRFSAERPKGSFSTLEIQRTEQGDSAMYLCASSLPGGLGETQYFGPGTRLLVL.

This clonotype was seen only a few times. CDR3 region: CASSFRRGTQYF. The DNA for the CDR3 is TGTGCCAGCAGCTTCCGGCGGGGTACGCAGTATTTT. The chain employs TRBV7-9 and TRBJ2-3; TRBD2 is a possible D gene (6 bases). Germline CDR1 is SEHNR and CDR2 is FQNEAQ (reference sequence). CDR3 length: 12 amino acids. V lost 3 bases and J 8 bases, leaving 9 bases between the germline ends. Supplemented by reference TRBV7-9 and TRBJ2-3, the full variable domain reads DTGVSQNPRHKITKRGQNVTFRCDPISEHNRLYWYRQTLGQGPEFLTYFQNEAQLEKSRLLSDRFSAERPKGSFSTLEIQRTEQGDSAMYLCASSFRRGTQYFGPGTRLTVL.

The chain joins TRBV20-1 to TRBJ2-7, with 9 bases matching TRBD2. CDR1 is DFQATT, CDR2 SNEGSKA, per germline (reference sequence). The CDR3 length is 13 residues. Unmatched junction bases numbered 6, after V lost 3 bases and J lost 6 bases. DNA of the CDR3: TGCAGTGCTAGCGCGGGAGGGCCCCCCGAGCAGTACTTC. Its protein is CSASAGGPPEQYF.

This clonotype was picked up many times. The chain carries TRBV28 and TRBJ2-7; 10 bases align to TRBD1. The CDR3 runs to 15 residues. CDR1 and CDR2 (germline): MDHEN, SYDVKM. The V gene end was trimmed by 6 bases and the J gene end by 4 bases; junction bases not matched to a gene: 9. The DNA of the CDR3 is TGTGCCAGCAGCCACCGGGACAGGGGAGGTTACGAGCAGTACTTC. Protein product: CASSHRDRGGYEQYF.

This clonotype appeared a few times. The rearrangement joins TRBV20-1 to TRBJ2-1, with 13 bases matching TRBD2. The CDR3 runs to 19 residues. Per the germline V gene, CDR1 is DFQATT and CDR2 is SNEGSKA (reference sequence). Trimming took 3 bases from V and 7 from J; bases not matched to a gene: 18. CDR3 in DNA: TGCAGTGCTAGTACCCAAGGGGGACTGACTAGCGGGAGGAGGAATGAGCAGTTCTTC. It translates to CSASTQGGLTSGRRNEQFF.

This clonotype was counted a few times. One end of the junction fails to match germline, which may point to a read error. This chain uses TRBV25-1 with TRBJ1-6; D is unresolved. The CDR3 is made up of 12 amino acids. Germline CDR1 is MGHDK and CDR2 is SYGVNS. CDR3 protein: CASSESGVQLGF. DNA of the CDR3: TGTGCCAGCAGTGAATCCGGAGTTCAACTCGGCTTT.

The gene calls are TRBV24-1 and TRBJ2-3; no clear D. This CDR3 has 15 residues. Trimming cost V 0 bases and J 6 bases, with 12 bases left between them. Per germline, CDR1 KGHDR and CDR2 SFDVKD. The CDR3 DNA sequence: TGTGCCACCAGTGATTTGCTAACCGCCCAGGATACGCAGTATTTT. Residues: CATSDLLTAQDTQYF.

At least ten counts were recorded for this clonotype. The rearrangement joins TRBV10-2 to TRBJ2-2; the D gene is possibly TRBD2 (5 bases). This CDR3 spans 14 amino acids. CDR1 is WSHSY and CDR2 is SAAADI in the germline V gene. V was cut by 5 bases and J by 2 bases, with 9 bases left in between. As DNA, the CDR3 is TGCGCCAGCAGTCGAGACTACAACACCGGGGAGCTGTTTTTT. This sequence encodes CASSRDYNTGELFF.

The chain joins TRBV11-3 to TRBJ2-1; perhaps TRBD2 as D (6 bases). CDR1 and CDR2 from the germline V gene are SGHNT and YENEEA. The CDR3 is made up of 15 amino acids. Deletions cut 0 bases from V and 7 bases from J, with 13 bases between. CDR3 nucleotide sequence: TGTGCCAGCAGCTTAGATGGAGGAGGGCTAAATGAGCAGTTCTTC. Translation gives CASSLDGGGLNEQFF.

Note on this clonotype: This could be a read error, since a much larger clone is one nucleotide away. The gene calls are TRBV20-1 and TRBJ1-1; D gene uncertain. This CDR3 spans 16 amino acids. Germline values: CDR1 DFQATT, CDR2 SNEGSKA (reference sequence). The CDR3, as DNA: TGCAGTGCTAGGAAGCTGGCCAGGCGTATGAACACTGAAGCTTCCTTT. It encodes CSARKLARRMNTEASF.

The chain uses TRBV18 and TRBJ2-2; 9 bases map to TRBD1. V lost 3 bases to trimming and J lost 3 bases; unmatched junction nucleotides: 11. In germline, CDR1 is KGHSH, CDR2 LQKENI. The CDR3 totals 18 residues. CDR3 DNA sequence: TGTGCCAGCTCACCGGGCACGTGGACAGGGGCGGACACCGGGGAGCTGTTTTTT. Protein sequence: CASSPGTWTGADTGELFF. Supplemented by reference TRBV18 and TRBJ2-2, the full variable domain reads NAGVMQNPRHLVRRRGQEARLRCSPMKGHSHVYWYRQLPEEGLKFMVYLQKENIIDESGMPKERFSAEFPKEGPSILRIQQVVRGDSAAYFCASSPGTWTGADTGELFFGEGSRLTVL.

The chain recombines TRBV12-3 or TRBV12-4 with TRBJ2-1, with unresolved D. V was pared by 4 bases and J by 9 bases, with 22 bases between. The CDR3 consists of 16 residues. CDR3 DNA sequence: TGTGCCAGCAGTTCCCGATCTCACGGCCGTGATCTTGAGCAGTTCTTC. It is translated as CASSSRSHGRDLEQFF.

In its sample, this clonotype was seen many times. This chain connects TRBV20-1 to TRBJ2-7; 7 bases are a match to TRBD1. The CDR3 contains 11 residues. The trim removed 6 bases at V and 4 bases at J, leaving 3 bases unmatched. Germline CDR1 DFQATT, CDR2 SNEGSKA (reference sequence). The CDR3 region is CSASGQYEQYF. In nucleotides, the CDR3 is TGCAGTGCCTCGGGACAGTACGAGCAGTACTTC.

V gene TRBV4-1 combines with J gene TRBJ1-1; D is ambiguous. CDR3 length: 15 residues. CDR1 is MGHRA and CDR2 is YSYEKL in the germline V gene. V lost 0 bases to trimming and J lost 4 bases, with 12 bases between them. The CDR3 DNA follows: TGCGCCAGCAGCCAAGACTGGGCCGGTGTCACTGAAGCTTTCTTT. Translated: CASSQDWAGVTEAFF.

This clonotype was found a few times. The rearrangement links TRBV6-1 to TRBJ1-1; no reliable D call. Germline V gene sequence: CDR1 MNHNS, CDR2 SASEGT. The CDR3 runs to 13 residues. V was cut by 7 bases and J by 2 bases, with 11 bases left in between. As DNA, the CDR3 is TGTGCCAGCACCCGCCCCGGCAACACTGAAGCTTTCTTT. Protein sequence: CASTRPGNTEAFF.

Regarding this clonotype: At one of its ends the junction is not consistent with the germline gene, which may arise from a read error. The CDR3 region has the DNA TGTGCCAGCAGCCTTGGACAGACCTACGAGCAGTGCTTC. Translating it yields CASSLGQTYEQCF. This rearrangement joins TRBV3-1 to TRBJ2-7; a weak D match, TRBD1 (6 bases). Germline V CDR1 and CDR2: LGHDT, YNNKEL (reference sequence). This CDR3 contains 13 residues.

The CDR3 DNA reads TGCGCCAGCAGCCAGACGCTAGCGGGGGGGCTTACCGGGGAGCTGTTTTTT. Residues: CASSQTLAGGLTGELFF. The chain joins TRBV4-1 to TRBJ2-2; 12 nucleotides line up with TRBD2. Germline CDR1 and CDR2: MGHRA and YSYEKL. V lost 3 bases, J lost 5 bases, and 7 bases stayed unmatched. The CDR3 covers 17 residues.

This clonotype was recorded at least ten times. The rearrangement joins TRBV6-1 to TRBJ2-5; 8 bases map to TRBD2. The junction had 1 base not matched to a gene; V was cut back by 6 bases and J by 4 bases. There are 12 residues in the CDR3. Germline CDR1 reads MNHNS; CDR2 reads SASEGT. The chain's CDR3 is CASSGGGETQYF. CDR3 nucleotide sequence: TGTGCCAGCAGCGGGGGGGGAGAGACCCAGTACTTC.

The chain combines TRBV6-2 or TRBV6-3 with TRBJ2-2, with TRBD2 matching 9 bases. V dropped 7 bases and J dropped 7; count of bases not matched to a gene: 7. This CDR3 region has 14 residues. Germline CDR1 reads MNHEY; CDR2 reads SVGEGT. As DNA, the CDR3 is TGTGCCAGCAAACCGGGACTAGCTTTCGGGGAGCTGTTTTTT. Translated: CASKPGLAFGELFF.